The clone carrying this T cell receptor (beta chain) has at least ten counts. No antigen is known for it. This sample is drawn from a study of regulatory T cells in long-lasting Graves disease. Regarding the study as a whole: Because few samples were included, accuracy may have been lower.

Time point meaning: newly diagnosed GD, antithyroid drugs for less than 3 months. The TCR library used RNA extracted from PBMCs. The CDR3 has 13 amino acids. V lost 3 bases and J lost 5; bases outside the gene matches: 1. Germline CDR1 reads KGHSH; CDR2 reads LQKENI. Arm-PCR of CDR3 regions and iRepertoire HTBI primers were used to build TCR beta libraries. TCRdb reprocessed the multiplex PCR reads via MiXCR and lists one record per CDR3 protein. The repertoire holds about 530,000 distinct CDR3 sequences, with about 16% as singletons. These data are also associated with another study on T cells in Graves' hyperthyroidism and ophthalmopathy.

The specimen was peripheral blood mononuclear cells (PBMCs), collected at new diagnosis, from a patient treated with antithyroid drugs. V and J are TRBV18 and TRBJ2-7; 10 bases are a match to TRBD2. The clonotype was recovered from a woman aged 35 to 59 with Graves disease. This chain's CDR3 is CASSPGLADEQYF. CDR3 nucleotide sequence: TGTGCCAGCTCACCCGGACTAGCGGACGAGCAGTACTTC.